The 5 T cell receptor beta chains below come from one sample, sequenced in a study of T-cell memory formation after mild COVID-19. MiXCR, applied by TCRdb to the 5' RACE reads, yields one record per CDR3 protein. Among almost 350,000 distinct CDR3 sequences, around a fifth were seen once, and the ten largest hold roughly 21%. Sequencing input: PBMCs or a T cell subset sorted from them (not recorded which). The receptors stem from a man between 18 and 35 years old who had mild COVID-19 (a few samples of this study predate the infection). Cell type and time point are not known.

This clonotype was counted between two and nine times. V usage is TRBV6-5 and J usage is TRBJ2-6, with a possible D match to TRBD2 (7 bases). The CDR3 loop spans 16 amino acids. The germline V gene has CDR1 MNHEY and CDR2 SVGAGI. With 0 bases removed from V and 4 bases from J, the gap between germline ends came to 10 bases. The CDR3 DNA reads TGTGCCAGCAGTTACTCCGCGGGGGCCGGGGCCAACGTCCTGACTTTC. Translated: CASSYSAGAGANVLTF.

The gene calls are TRBV6-2 or TRBV6-3 and TRBJ2-1, with D perhaps given as TRBD1 or TRBD2 (5 bases each). CDR3 length: 16 residues. With 6 bases removed from V and 4 bases from J, the gap between germline ends came to 19 bases. Germline V gene lookup returns CDR1 MNHEY and CDR2 SVGEGT. The CDR3 here is CASRPGPGGLYNEQFF. Written as DNA, the CDR3 is TGTGCCAGCAGACCGGGACCGGGTGGCCTTTACAATGAGCAGTTCTTC.

This clonotype has just a few counts. The V gene is TRBV5-1, the J gene TRBJ2-3; 9 nucleotides match TRBD2. V dropped 3 bases and J dropped 5; count of bases not matched to a gene: 4. Per germline, CDR1 SGHRS and CDR2 YFSETQ. This CDR3 comprises 14 residues. For the CDR3, the DNA is TGCGCCAGCAGCTCTAGCGGGGTTGGAGATACGCAGTATTTT. Protein sequence: CASSSSGVGDTQYF.

This clonotype has more than one count but fewer than ten. The chain carries TRBV6-5 and TRBJ2-6; D uncertain. Germline CDR1 reads MNHEY; CDR2 reads SVGAGI. Trimming left V 2 bases short and J 3 bases short, with 14 bases between. CDR3 length: 17 amino acids. CDR3 loop: CASSYDQRLLGANVLTF. The CDR3 coding sequence is TGTGCCAGCAGTTACGATCAACGCCTCCTTGGGGCCAACGTCCTGACTTTC.

The sample holds a few counts of this clonotype. The chain couples TRBV4-2 to TRBJ2-2; maybe TRBD1 (6 bases). Germline-derived CDR1 and CDR2 are LGHNA and YNFKEQ. The CDR3 is 14 amino acids. V lost 4 bases and J 5 bases, leaving 11 bases between the germline ends. CDR3 bases: TGTGCCAGCAGCCGGGGGCAGGGAACCGGGGAGCTGTTTTTT. Residues: CASSRGQGTGELFF.